The clone carrying this TCR beta chain was observed many times. Its cognate antigen is unknown. The V gene's germline CDR1 is KGHSH and CDR2 LQKENI. The CDR3 sequence is 15 residues long. Trimming pared 3 bases from V and 3 bases from J, leaving 12 bases between. The sample comes from a study of Graves' ophthalmopathy and Graves' hyperthyroidism. Findings of the study overall: Most expanded clonotypes in thyroid above 0.001 frequency also showed up in blood.

RNA transcripts yielded amplified TCR beta CDR3 regions. The workflow started with a first-round RT-PCR run with HTBI primers and then moved on to a second-round multiplex PCR. TCRdb redid the calling of the multiplex PCR reads with MiXCR, one entry per CDR3 protein. The table records roughly 410,000 distinct CDR3 sequences, just over 15% of them present only once. This clonotype was sampled from a woman aged 18-29 years with stable Graves' hyperthyroidism. This chain connects TRBV18 to TRBJ1-5; tentatively, D is TRBD1 (5 bases). The sequencing sample was made of peripheral blood. CDR3 residues: CASSPVGGLNQPQHF. The CDR3 coding sequence is TGTGCCAGCTCACCGGTCGGGGGACTCAATCAGCCCCAGCATTTT.